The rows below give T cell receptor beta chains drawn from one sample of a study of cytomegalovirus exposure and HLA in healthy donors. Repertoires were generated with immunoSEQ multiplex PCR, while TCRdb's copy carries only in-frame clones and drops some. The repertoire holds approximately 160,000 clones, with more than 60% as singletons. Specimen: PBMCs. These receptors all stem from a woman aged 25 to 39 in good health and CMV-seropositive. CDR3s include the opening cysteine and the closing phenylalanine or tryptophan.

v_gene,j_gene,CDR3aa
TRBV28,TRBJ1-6,CASSLGGQSSSYNSPLHF
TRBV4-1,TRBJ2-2,CASSQEGTGGFTGELFF
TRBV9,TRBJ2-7,CASSVGDRGVEQYF
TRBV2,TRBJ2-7,CASTPGTGSYEQYF
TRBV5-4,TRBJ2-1,CASSLNPGTSGLMYNEQFF
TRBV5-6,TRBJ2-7,CASSWDNTYEQYF
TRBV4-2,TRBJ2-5,CASSQNWWERGMETQYF
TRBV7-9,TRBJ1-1,CASSGTGPLNTEAFF
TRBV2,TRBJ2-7,CASSRDSPSEQYF
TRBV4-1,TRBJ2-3,CASTQPIGGADTQYF
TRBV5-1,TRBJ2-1,CASRASGSEQFF
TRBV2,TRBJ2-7,CASKSGGPSTVEQYF
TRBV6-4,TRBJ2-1,CASSSLAGGPSNEQFF
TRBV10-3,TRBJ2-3,CAISYWSGDTDTQYF
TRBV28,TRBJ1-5,CASSITTMSNQPQHF
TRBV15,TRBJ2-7,CATNPGGGLNYEQYF
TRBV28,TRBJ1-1,CASPETGGTNTEAFF
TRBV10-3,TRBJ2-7,CAIKGGGPGEQYF
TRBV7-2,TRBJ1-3,CASSSTADRGRSGNTIYF
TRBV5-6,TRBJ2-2,CASSPRDYITGELFF
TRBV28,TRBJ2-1,CASRATGLNEQFF
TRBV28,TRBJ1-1,CASRRGQMNTEAFF